This is a list of T cell receptor beta chains from one sample in a study of blood T cell repertoires in COVID-19. TCRdb's copy holds only in-frame clones and misses some; the assay was immunoSEQ multiplex PCR. The sample records about 98,000 clones, 70% to 90% being singletons. The sequenced material came from peripheral blood. These receptors all stem from a man in his 60s with acute or convalescent COVID-19. The CDR3 runs from the conserved cysteine through the conserved F or W. The D gene is left open where the match is weak. For some rows the clone size is stated as once, few or many, or as a class when expanded; others skip it.

d_gene,j_gene,v_gene,abundance,CDR3nt,CDR3aa
NA,TRBJ1-2,TRBV30,once,TGTGCCTGGAGTGTACTTCAACCGGCAGGGCGCGCTAACTATGGCTACACCTTC,CAWSVLQPAGRANYGYTF
NA,TRBJ1-3,TRBV3-1/TRBV3-2,NA,TGTGCCAGCAGCCAAGTACGGGGGGCGTTCGACACCATATATTTT,CASSQVRGAFDTIYF
TRBD1,TRBJ1-2,TRBV10-3,NA,TGTGCCATCAGTGATCAGGGGGCAGGGAAGGGCTACACCTTC,CAISDQGAGKGYTF
NA,TRBJ1-3,TRBV13,NA,TGTGCCAGCAAGGGGCCTGGAAACACCATATATTTT,CASKGPGNTIYF
NA,TRBJ1-2,TRBV5-5,NA,TGTGCCAGCAGCTCGGCTGTACAGGGTCCCTATGGCTACACCTTC,CASSSAVQGPYGYTF
NA,TRBJ2-1,TRBV6-2/TRBV6-3,NA,TGTGCCAGCAGTTACGTCGCGGTCCAATACAACAATGAGCAGTTCTTC,CASSYVAVQYNNEQFF
TRBD1,TRBJ1-3,TRBV7-6,NA,TGTGCCAGCAGCTCCACTCTACCAGGGGGCATTTCTGGAAACACCATATATTTT,CASSSTLPGGISGNTIYF
NA,TRBJ2-2,TRBV19,NA,TGTGCCAGTAGTTTCCTCACCGGGGAGCTGTTTTTT,CASSFLTGELFF
NA,TRBJ1-4,TRBV9,NA,TGTGCCAGCAGCGTAGGGTCAGGTTATAATGAAAAACTGTTTTTT,CASSVGSGYNEKLFF
NA,TRBJ1-1,TRBV6-5,NA,TGTGCCAGCATTCCCTATCGGGGGGCGAACACTGAAGCTTTCTTT,CASIPYRGANTEAFF
TRBD1,TRBJ2-7,TRBV3-1/TRBV3-2,NA,TGTGCCACCGGGACAGACACCTACGAGCAGTACTTC,CATGTDTYEQYF
NA,TRBJ1-2,TRBV30,once,TGTGCCTGGGCAGTTACCTATGGCTACACCTTC,CAWAVTYGYTF
NA,TRBJ1-1,TRBV30,NA,TGTGCCTGGAGTCTCACTCACAGGGACGCTGAAGCTTTCTTT,CAWSLTHRDAEAFF
NA,TRBJ2-2,TRBV11-3,few,TGTGCCAGCAGCTTAGATCGGGGCGGGGAGCTGTTTTTT,CASSLDRGGELFF
NA,TRBJ2-3,TRBV7-2,NA,TGTGCCAGCAGCTCCGGCGGGGGCGGAACTAGCACAGATACGCAGTATTTT,CASSSGGGGTSTDTQYF
NA,TRBJ2-3,TRBV3-1/TRBV3-2,NA,TGTGCCAGCAGGAGGGGGAGCACAGATACGCAGTATTTT,CASRRGSTDTQYF
TRBD2,TRBJ2-5,TRBV30,few,TGTGCCTGGAATCCCCGGACTAGCGGGGGGAAGACCCAGTACTTC,CAWNPRTSGGKTQYF
TRBD1,TRBJ2-1,TRBV7-2,NA,TGTGCCAGCAGCCAGCAGACAGGGCGCAATGAGCAGTTCTTC,CASSQQTGRNEQFF
NA,TRBJ1-1,TRBV19,NA,TGTGCCAGTACCCCAAGGGGAAACACTGAAGCTTTCTTT,CASTPRGNTEAFF
NA,TRBJ2-2,TRBV7-2,NA,TGTGCCAGCAGCTTAGGTGTCGCAGCGAACACCGGGGAGCTGTTTTTT,CASSLGVAANTGELFF
NA,TRBJ2-2,TRBV9,NA,TGTGCCAGCAGCGTAGCAGGAGGCGGGGAGCTGTTTTTT,CASSVAGGGELFF
NA,TRBJ2-5,TRBV7-2,few,TGTGCCAGCAGCCCCTACTCAACCCAAGAGACCCAGTACTTC,CASSPYSTQETQYF
TRBD2,TRBJ2-3,TRBV5-1,NA,TGCGCCAGCAGCGGGACCCTTCAGGGTTACGGGGGGGATACGCAGTATTTT,CASSGTLQGYGGDTQYF
NA,TRBJ1-3,TRBV11-2,NA,TGTGCCAGCAGCTTAGGACAGGTATCAATTGGAAACACCATATATTTT,CASSLGQVSIGNTIYF
TRBD1,TRBJ1-6,TRBV7-8,few,TGTGCCAGCAGCTGGGGACAGGGGAGGACTAATTCACCCCTCCACTTT,CASSWGQGRTNSPLHF
TRBD1,TRBJ1-1,TRBV4-2,NA,TGTGCCAGCAGCCAAGGAACAGGGGCCCTCAACACTGAAGCTTTCTTT,CASSQGTGALNTEAFF
NA,TRBJ2-1,TRBV6-5,NA,TGTGCCAGCAGTTACTCGTTAGACAATGAGCAGTTCTTC,CASSYSLDNEQFF
NA,TRBJ1-5,TRBV3-1/TRBV3-2,NA,TGTGCCAGCAGCCAAGTTTGGGAGAATCAGCCCCAGCATTTT,CASSQVWENQPQHF
NA,TRBJ2-5,TRBV7-8,NA,TGTGCCAGCAGCTTAGAAACAGGGTCCGTTGAGACCCAGTACTTC,CASSLETGSVETQYF
NA,TRBJ1-1,TRBV4-3,NA,TGCGCCAGCAGCCAAGTTGAGGAAGCTACTGAAGCTTTCTTT,CASSQVEEATEAFF
NA,TRBJ2-2,TRBV24-1,NA,TGTGCCACCAGTGATCGACTGAACACCGGGGAGCTGTTTTTT,CATSDRLNTGELFF
TRBD2,TRBJ2-3,TRBV7-9,NA,TGTGCCAGCAGCTTAGGCTTCCTAGCGGGAGTATGGCAGTATTTT,CASSLGFLAGVWQYF
NA,TRBJ1-6,TRBV9,NA,TGTGCCAGCAGCCCCCAGACTTTAGATTCACCCCTCCACTTT,CASSPQTLDSPLHF
TRBD2,TRBJ2-5,TRBV11-3,few,TGTGCCAGCAGCTTAGGAGTTGGCGGGGGGGTGACAGAGACCCAGTACTTC,CASSLGVGGGVTETQYF
NA,TRBJ1-1,TRBV19,NA,TGTGCCAGTAGCACAACAGGGTATAGCACTGAAGCTTTCTTT,CASSTTGYSTEAFF
NA,TRBJ1-1,TRBV12-5,few,TGTGCTAGTGGCCTATCACAGGGCGCTGAAGCTTTCTTT,CASGLSQGAEAFF
TRBD1,TRBJ2-3,TRBV5-1,NA,TGCGCCAGCAGTCCCGGGACAGGGGACACAGATACGCAGTATTTT,CASSPGTGDTDTQYF
NA,TRBJ1-2,TRBV6-6,NA,TGTGCCAGCAGTTACTCCGGGGTGTGGCAGTTCGACTTC,CASSYSGVWQFDF
TRBD2,TRBJ2-2,TRBV7-9,NA,TGTGCCAGCAACCTCCCGGGGGGTTTAGCGAACACCGGGGAGCTGTTTTTT,CASNLPGGLANTGELFF
NA,TRBJ1-2,TRBV20-1,NA,TGCAGTGCTAGTAGTGCGGTCCTCTATGGCTACACCTTC,CSASSAVLYGYTF
NA,TRBJ1-3,TRBV9,NA,TGTGCCAGCAGCGTAGGGCAGGGGACATTTGGAAACACCATATATTTT,CASSVGQGTFGNTIYF
NA,TRBJ2-3,TRBV7-3,once,TGTGCCAGCAGCTTAAATAGCGGTTCCACAGATACGCAGTATTTT,CASSLNSGSTDTQYF
TRBD1,TRBJ1-1,TRBV19,NA,TGTGCCTCATCCGGGACAGGCCTCGGGAGCACTGAAGCTTTCTTT,CASSGTGLGSTEAFF
NA,TRBJ1-4,TRBV11-3,NA,TGTGCCAGCAGCTTAGATGGGACTGCTAATGAAAAACTGTTTTTT,CASSLDGTANEKLFF
NA,TRBJ2-1,TRBV30,NA,TGTGCCTGGAACCGCCTGAGCTCCTACAATGAGCAGTTCTTC,CAWNRLSSYNEQFF
NA,TRBJ2-5,TRBV9,NA,TGTGCCAGCAGCGTAGGGGGGGACGGAGGTCGCGGGACCCAGTACTTC,CASSVGGDGGRGTQYF
TRBD1,TRBJ1-4,TRBV9,NA,TGTGCCAGCAGCATTCAGACAGGGGTGGATGAAAAACTGTTTTTT,CASSIQTGVDEKLFF
NA,TRBJ2-2,TRBV27,NA,TGTGCCAGCAGTACAGTGCCGACGAACACCGGGGAGCTGTTTTTT,CASSTVPTNTGELFF
TRBD1,TRBJ2-7,TRBV7-3,once,TGTGCCAGCAGCTCTTTAGGACAGGGGTACGAGCAGTACTTC,CASSSLGQGYEQYF
TRBD1,TRBJ2-1,TRBV7-3,NA,TGTGCCAGCAGCTTAGACAGGGGGCTCCACAATGAGCAGTTCTTC,CASSLDRGLHNEQFF
NA,TRBJ2-2,TRBV15,NA,TGTGCCACCAGCATGTCGCGCGCCGGGGAGCTGTTTTTT,CATSMSRAGELFF
NA,TRBJ2-2,TRBV29-1,NA,TGCAGCGCCCCAGAAAACACCGGGGAGCTGTTTTTT,CSAPENTGELFF
TRBD1,TRBJ1-2,TRBV6-5,NA,TGTGCCAGCAGTCCCGACAGGGGCCCTAACTATGGCTACACCTTC,CASSPDRGPNYGYTF
NA,TRBJ2-2,TRBV7-2,NA,TGTGCCAGCAGCCCTGGACTGGTGGAGACCGGGGAGCTGTTTTTT,CASSPGLVETGELFF
NA,TRBJ1-2,TRBV29-1,NA,TGCAGCGTTGAGTTGGGGGGTTTGTACGTTGGCTACACCTTC,CSVELGGLYVGYTF
TRBD1,TRBJ2-1,TRBV6-6,NA,TGTGCCAGCAGTTACTCGACAGGGCGGTTTGAGCAGTTCTTC,CASSYSTGRFEQFF
NA,TRBJ1-5,TRBV6-4,NA,TGTGCCAGCAGTGACCCGGGGCCTCAGGGGCCAGGGAAGCCCCAGCATTTT,CASSDPGPQGPGKPQHF
TRBD1,TRBJ1-3,TRBV5-4,few,TGTGCCAGCAGCTTAAGGACAGGGACCTACTCTGGAAACACCATATATTTT,CASSLRTGTYSGNTIYF
TRBD2,TRBJ2-5,TRBV11-2,NA,TGTGCCAGCAGCCTTGGACTAGCGGGAGAGGAGACCCAGTACTTC,CASSLGLAGEETQYF